This passage covers 12 T cell receptor beta chains from one sample sequenced in a study of blood T cell repertoires in COVID-19. The method was immunoSEQ multiplex PCR; TCRdb's version includes in-frame clones alone and lacks a portion of them. The repertoire includes 150,000 to 200,000 clones, approximately 87% of them detected once, and less than 25% sits in the top ten. The sequencing sample was made of peripheral blood. The receptors here all came from a man between 65 and 79 years old with active or convalescent COVID-19.

The V and J genes are TRBV18 and TRBJ1-2; D not resolved. Trimming shortened V by 3 bases and J by 6 bases, and 8 bases separated the two germline ends. This CDR3 is 12 amino acids long. Germline V gene data show CDR1 as KGHSH and CDR2 as LQKENI. CDR3 amino acids: CASSPIANGYTF. CDR3 nucleotide sequence: TGTGCCAGCTCACCGATTGCGAATGGCTACACCTTC.

This clone was observed once. The genes are TRBV5-1 and TRBJ1-1, with D possibly TRBD1 on 5 matching bases. Trimming left V 4 bases short and J 10 bases short, with 23 bases between. The CDR3 extends over 15 amino acids. Germline CDR1 and CDR2: SGHRS and YFSETQ. CDR3 bases: TGCGCCAGCAGCCCGGGTCGGGGGGTTGGATTCGGAGCTTTCTTT. This gives the protein CASSPGRGVGFGAFF. The full variable domain, its missing parts supplied by reference TRBV5-1 and TRBJ1-1, is KAGVTQTPRYLIKTRGQQVTLSCSPISGHRSVSWYQQTPGQGLQFLFEYFSETQRNKGNFPGRFSGRQFSNSRSEMNVSTLELGDSALYLCASSPGRGVGFGAFFGQGTRLTVV.

The chain recombines TRBV30 with TRBJ1-2, with D hard to call. CDR3 size: 14 residues. CDR1 GTSNPN and CDR2 SVGIG come from the germline V gene (reference sequence). Trimming shortened V by 3 bases and J by 5 bases, and 16 bases separated the two germline ends. CDR3 nucleotides: TGTGCCTGGAGCCCATCCGGGGTACCTTATGGCTACACCTTC. Translation gives CAWSPSGVPYGYTF.

The V and J genes are TRBV11-2 and TRBJ2-5; TRBD2 aligns across 8 bases. V lost 2 bases and J lost 2; bases outside the gene matches: 7. Germline loops: CDR1 SGHAT, CDR2 FQNNGV. This CDR3 contains 16 residues. CDR3 sequence: CASSLLGGVVQETQYF. The DNA of the CDR3 is TGTGCCAGCAGCTTACTCGGGGGGGTAGTACAAGAGACCCAGTACTTC. The full variable domain, its missing parts supplied by reference TRBV11-2 and TRBJ2-5, is EAGVAQSPRYKIIEKRQSVAFWCNPISGHATLYWYQQILGQGPKLLIQFQNNGVVDDSQLPKDRFSAERLKGVDSTLKIQPAKLEDSAVYLCASSLLGGVVQETQYFGPGTRLLVL.

The J gene is TRBJ2-2, the V gene TRBV18; possibly TRBD1 for D (5 bases). V was cut by 6 bases and J by 1 base, with 12 bases left in between. The germline CDR1 and CDR2 sequences are KGHSH and LQKENI. This CDR3 contains 15 residues. Here the CDR3 DNA reads TGTGCCAGCTCGCCTCAGGGAAAGAACACCGGGGAGCTGTTTTTT. Amino acids: CASSPQGKNTGELFF.

The chain recombines TRBV5-1 with TRBJ1-3; TRBD1 might be the D (5 bases). Germline CDR1 SGHRS, CDR2 YFSETQ. The CDR3 has 16 amino acids. V lost 4 bases and J lost 2, with 16 bases in between. Here the CDR3 DNA reads TGCGCCAGCAGCGCCCCGGCAGGGTCGACTGGAAACACCATATATTTT. Translated: CASSAPAGSTGNTIYF.

The rearrangement joins TRBV7-9 to TRBJ1-2, with a weak D call TRBD1 (5 bases). This CDR3 has 15 amino acids. Trimming stripped 1 base from V and 3 bases from J, with 12 bases between. Germline CDR1 reads SEHNR; CDR2 reads FQNEAQ (reference sequence). CDR3 loop: CASSLGQSPHYGYTF. DNA of the CDR3: TGTGCCAGCAGCTTAGGACAGTCTCCCCACTATGGCTACACCTTC.

The chain uses TRBV5-1 and TRBJ1-2; 10 bases align to TRBD1. CDR1 is SGHRS and CDR2 is YFSETQ in the germline V gene. V lost 4 bases and J lost 4; bases outside the gene matches: 7. This CDR3 has 15 residues. The chain's CDR3 is CASSPPTGGVYGYTF. The CDR3 DNA sequence: TGCGCCAGCAGCCCTCCGACAGGGGGCGTCTATGGCTACACCTTC.

The DNA of the CDR3 is TGTGCCAGCAGTTTATCCCGATTAGACACAGATACGCAGTATTTT. It translates to CASSLSRLDTDTQYF. The chain links TRBV27 to TRBJ2-3; D not resolved. Germline V gene data show CDR1 as MNHEY and CDR2 as SMNVEV (reference sequence). The CDR3 runs 15 residues. Trimming cost V 0 bases and J 2 bases, with 9 bases left between them.

V is TRBV6-5 and J is TRBJ1-5, with 8 bases aligning to TRBD1. Losses at the gene ends were 6 bases for V and 7 bases for J; bases not matched to a gene: 5. CDR1 is MNHEY and CDR2 is SVGAGI in the germline V gene. The CDR3 runs 13 residues. The CDR3 DNA is TGTGCCAGCAGAACAGGGGGAGACCAGCCCCAGCATTTT. Translated: CASRTGGDQPQHF.

This chain connects TRBV27 to TRBJ1-1; D is possibly TRBD1 (5 bases). Germline lookup yields CDR1 MNHEY and CDR2 SMNVEV (reference sequence). The V gene lost 6 bases and the J gene lost 2 bases, with 13 bases spanning the gap. The CDR3 loop spans 14 amino acids. CDR3 sequence: CASRPWDSNTEAFF. The DNA for the CDR3 is TGTGCCAGCAGACCCTGGGACTCAAACACTGAAGCTTTCTTT.

The rearrangement joins TRBV20-1 to TRBJ1-2; no clear D gene. Germline lookup yields CDR1 DFQATT and CDR2 SNEGSKA (reference sequence). Trimming cost V 6 bases and J 7 bases, with 9 bases left between them. The CDR3 runs 10 residues. CDR3 in amino acids: CSAASGGYTF. The CDR3 nucleotides read TGCAGTGCGGCCTCGGGTGGCTACACCTTC.